The 20 T cell receptor beta chains reported below all come from one sample, sequenced in a study of T cells in Graves' hyperthyroidism and ophthalmopathy. There were TCR beta CDR3 regions amplified from RNA transcripts. The study used the HTBI primer set for a first-round RT-PCR of the TCR CDR3. TCRdb ran MiXCR on the multiplex PCR reads and lists one entry per CDR3 protein. The sample holds about 700,000 distinct CDR3 sequences; roughly 15% are singletons and the top ten take more than 8.5%. The source material was blood. The receptors here all came from a young woman with Graves' hyperthyroidism.

The chain carries TRBV4-2 and TRBJ2-7; tentatively, D is TRBD1 (5 bases). Per germline, CDR1 LGHNA and CDR2 YNFKEQ. The CDR3 is made up of 14 amino acids. Trimming removed 3 bases at V and 4 bases at J, with 13 bases between. CDR3: CASSQIPGNYEQYF. The CDR3 DNA follows: TGTGCCAGCAGCCAGATCCCAGGGAATTACGAGCAGTACTTC.

This clonotype was counted at least ten times. The chain recombines TRBV28 with TRBJ2-4; no clear D. The germline CDR1 and CDR2 sequences are MDHEN and SYDVKM. The CDR3 extends over 13 amino acids. Deletions cut 1 base from V and 7 bases from J, with 8 bases between. CDR3 amino acids: CASSLSIRNIQYF. CDR3 in DNA: TGTGCCAGCAGTTTATCGATTCGGAACATTCAGTACTTC.

The V gene is TRBV5-1, the J gene TRBJ1-5; D uncertain. Germline V gene sequence: CDR1 SGHRS, CDR2 YFSETQ. Trimming left V 0 bases short and J 5 bases short, with 9 bases between. The CDR3 totals 14 residues. In DNA, the CDR3 is TGCGCCAGCAGCTTGGAAAGTCGCGATCAGCCCCAGCATTTT. Its protein is CASSLESRDQPQHF.

This clonotype was detected a few times. The chain combines TRBV9 with TRBJ2-7; the match to TRBD1 covers 7 bases. This CDR3 has 12 residues. V lost 3 bases to trimming and J lost 7 bases; unmatched junction nucleotides: 4. Germline V gene sequence: CDR1 SGDLS, CDR2 YYNGEE. The CDR3 bases are TGTGCCAGCAGCGGACAGGGTCCGGAGCAGTACTTC. Its protein product is CASSGQGPEQYF. The full variable domain, with the rest looked up from reference TRBV9 and TRBJ2-7, is DSGVTQTPKHLITATGQRVTLRCSPRSGDLSVYWYQQSLDQGLQFLIQYYNGEERAKGNILERFSAQQFPDLHSELNLSSLELGDSALYFCASSGQGPEQYFGPGTRLTVT.

The V and J genes are TRBV12-3 or TRBV12-4 and TRBJ2-7; a weak D match, TRBD2 (7 bases). This CDR3 contains 13 residues. The V end lost 3 bases, the J end lost 7 bases, and 13 bases lay between the germline ends. This CDR3 reads CASSFGRGSEQYF. The CDR3 nucleotides are TGTGCCAGCAGTTTTGGGAGGGGGAGTGAGCAGTACTTC.

The chain has TRBV28 and TRBJ2-2, with a possible D match to TRBD1 (5 bases). CDR3 length: 16 residues. Trimming shortened V by 6 bases and J by 4 bases, and 18 bases separated the two germline ends. Germline CDR1 and CDR2: MDHEN and SYDVKM. For the CDR3, the DNA is TGTGCCAGCAGCCAATACAGGAATAGAGCCACCGGGGAGCTGTTTTTT. It translates to CASSQYRNRATGELFF.

In its sample, this clonotype was seen many times. V and J are TRBV3-1 and TRBJ2-7, with 7 bases matching TRBD2. The length of the CDR3 is 15 residues. Germline assignment: CDR1 LGHDT and CDR2 YNNKEL (reference sequence). J lost 3 bases, V lost 4 bases, and 9 bases had no gene match. The CDR3 sequence is CASSPSASGFYEQYF. The CDR3 DNA reads as TGTGCCAGCAGCCCGTCGGCTAGCGGTTTCTACGAGCAGTACTTC.

This clonotype has at least ten counts. V is TRBV7-9 and J is TRBJ1-1, with unresolved D. CDR1 and CDR2 (germline): SEHNR, FQNEAQ (reference sequence). Trimming removed 2 bases from V and 3 bases from J, with 10 bases in between. This CDR3 is built from 14 residues. CDR3 nucleotides: TGTGCCAGCAGCTTAAACCTGGTGGACACTGAAGCTTTCTTT. This gives the protein CASSLNLVDTEAFF. The full variable domain, its missing parts supplied by reference TRBV7-9 and TRBJ1-1, is DTGVSQNPRHKITKRGQNVTFRCDPISEHNRLYWYRQTLGQGPEFLTYFQNEAQLEKSRLLSDRFSAERPKGSFSTLEIQRTEQGDSAMYLCASSLNLVDTEAFFGQGTRLTVV.

This sequence joins TRBV28 and TRBJ2-3; 9 bases are shared with TRBD2. J was trimmed by 6 bases and V by 5 bases; bases with no gene match: 9. CDR3 length: 15 residues. Per germline, CDR1 MDHEN and CDR2 SYDVKM. The CDR3 is CASSPPRGRADTQYF. The CDR3 coding sequence is TGTGCCAGCAGTCCCCCGCGCGGGAGGGCTGATACGCAGTATTTT.

This clonotype was recorded many times. CDR3 amino acids: CASSLVQGAAEAFF. The CDR3 nucleotides are TGTGCCAGCAGTTTAGTACAGGGGGCGGCTGAAGCTTTCTTT. V usage is TRBV28 and J usage is TRBJ1-1; TRBD1 aligns across 9 bases. The junction had 4 bases not matched to a gene; V was cut back by 2 bases and J by 6 bases. This CDR3 has 14 amino acids. Per germline, CDR1 MDHEN and CDR2 SYDVKM.

This clonotype was seen repeatedly, ten times or more. This CDR3 is CASSAPLRVTEKLFF. The CDR3 DNA follows: TGTGCCAGCAGCGCCCCCCTCCGCGTGACTGAAAAACTGTTTTTT. This chain connects TRBV7-3 to TRBJ1-4; D is undetermined. The germline V gene encodes CDR1 SGHTA and CDR2 FQGTGA. Trimming took off 5 bases at V and 7 bases at J, with 17 bases between the two ends. The CDR3 is 15 amino acids. The whole variable domain, filled in from reference TRBV7-3 and TRBJ1-4, reads GAGVSQTPSNKVTEKGKYVELRCDPISGHTALYWYRQSLGQGPEFLIYFQGTGAADDSGLPNDRFFAVRPEGSVSTLKIQRTERGDSAVYLCASSAPLRVTEKLFFGSGTQLSVL.

The chain carries TRBV6-1 and TRBJ2-7; unclear D gene. Judging by the DNA end, TRBJ2-1 fits better; the J call may be wrong. Germline V gene data show CDR1 as MNHNS and CDR2 as SASEGT. There are 14 residues in the CDR3. The CDR3 region has the DNA TGTGCCAGCAGTAAGGTAGGCCTATCCTACGAGCAGTTCTTC. It translates to CASSKVGLSYEQFF.

The chain is built from TRBV3-1 and TRBJ1-6, with 8 positions matching TRBD1. This CDR3 contains 14 residues. The V gene's germline CDR1 is LGHDT and CDR2 YNNKEL (reference sequence). V lost 0 bases to trimming and J lost 11 bases; unmatched junction nucleotides: 3. The chain's CDR3 is CASSQDAGGPPLHF. In DNA form, the CDR3 reads TGTGCCAGCAGCCAAGACGCAGGGGGCCCACCCCTCCACTTT.

V usage is TRBV4-3 and J usage is TRBJ2-3, with unresolved D. CDR1 is LGHNA and CDR2 is YSLEER in the germline V gene. Trimming removed 0 bases at V and 0 bases at J, with 19 bases between. This CDR3 is built from 19 residues. This chain's CDR3 is CASSQDWETQLWSTDTQYF. DNA of the CDR3: TGCGCCAGCAGCCAAGATTGGGAAACACAGCTTTGGAGCACAGATACGCAGTATTTT.

This clonotype was counted a few times. The rearrangement links TRBV7-6 to TRBJ2-1; 11 bases align to TRBD2. This CDR3 is built from 15 residues. After removal of 4 bases from V and 10 bases from J, the junction contained 9 bases not matched to a gene. Per germline, CDR1 SGHVS and CDR2 FNYEAQ. In nucleotides, the CDR3 is TGTGCCAGCAGCTCCTATAGCGGGAGGGCCCGGGAGCAGTTCTTC. Translated: CASSSYSGRAREQFF.

This chain uses TRBV12-3 or TRBV12-4 with TRBJ2-2, with a possible D match to TRBD2 (6 bases). There are 16 residues in the CDR3. Trimming took 7 bases from V and 0 from J, leaving 15 bases between them. The CDR3 region is CASTSLAEANTGELFF. CDR3 bases: TGTGCCAGCACCTCCTTAGCGGAAGCGAACACCGGGGAGCTGTTTTTT.

The V gene is TRBV29-1, the J gene TRBJ2-3; D unresolved. This CDR3 contains 14 residues. CDR1 and CDR2 from the germline V gene are SQVTM and ANQGSEA. Trimming left V 3 bases short and J 2 bases short, with 12 bases between. The CDR3 is CSVEGLAITDTQYF. DNA of the CDR3: TGCAGCGTTGAGGGCTTAGCTATCACAGATACGCAGTATTTT.

This clonotype appeared many times. This chain joins TRBV12-3 or TRBV12-4 and TRBJ1-4; 9 nucleotides agree with TRBD1. The CDR3 is 16 residues long. The trim removed 6 bases at V and 0 bases at J, leaving 5 bases unmatched. This CDR3 is CASRRDRVTTNEKLFF. The CDR3 region has the DNA TGTGCCAGCAGACGGGACAGGGTGACAACTAATGAAAAACTGTTTTTT.

This clonotype came up many times. The chain carries TRBV2 and TRBJ2-1; 10 nucleotides line up with TRBD1. With 6 bases clipped from V and 5 bases from J, the junction kept 7 bases outside the gene matches. This CDR3 is 15 amino acids long. CDR1 and CDR2 from the germline V gene are SNHLY and FYNNEI. The CDR3 loop is CASRPGTGVNNEQFF. The CDR3 DNA follows: TGTGCCAGCAGGCCCGGGACAGGGGTTAACAATGAGCAGTTCTTC.

A few counts support this clonotype. V and J are TRBV28 and TRBJ2-7, with 8 bases aligning to TRBD2. V dropped 5 bases and J dropped 3; count of bases not matched to a gene: 15. The germline V gene has CDR1 MDHEN and CDR2 SYDVKM. The CDR3 loop spans 17 amino acids. The CDR3 reads CASSNLGRGLGDYEQYF. DNA of the CDR3: TGTGCCAGCAGTAACTTAGGCCGGGGACTAGGAGACTACGAGCAGTACTTC.